The following is a TCR beta chain sequence with its context. The target antigen is unknown. The donors were all healthy and Caucasian. The data derive from a study of identical twins. In TCRdb, the 5' RACE reads were re-called with MiXCR into one record per CDR3 protein. The table shows approximately 220,000 distinct CDR3 sequences, with about a tenth occurring only once. This CDR3 has 17 amino acids. J was trimmed by 4 bases and V by 3 bases; bases with no gene match: 8. Germline V gives CDR1 SGHTA, CDR2 FQGNSA. Study observations and caveats: Excess twin sharing in beta out-of-frame sequences was weaker. Recombination models fit unrelated individuals' TCR alpha sharing but underestimated twins'. Out-of-frame alpha sequences common to twins were enriched for low generation probability.

This chain links TRBV7-2 with TRBJ2-7; 14 bases fit TRBD2. The sequence was collected from a woman younger than 35 in good health. The sample taken for sequencing was memory (CD45RO+) T cells sorted from blood. This chain's CDR3 is CASSFPTTSGREYEQYF. CDR3 DNA: TGTGCCAGCAGCTTCCCTACGACTAGCGGGAGGGAATACGAGCAGTACTTC.